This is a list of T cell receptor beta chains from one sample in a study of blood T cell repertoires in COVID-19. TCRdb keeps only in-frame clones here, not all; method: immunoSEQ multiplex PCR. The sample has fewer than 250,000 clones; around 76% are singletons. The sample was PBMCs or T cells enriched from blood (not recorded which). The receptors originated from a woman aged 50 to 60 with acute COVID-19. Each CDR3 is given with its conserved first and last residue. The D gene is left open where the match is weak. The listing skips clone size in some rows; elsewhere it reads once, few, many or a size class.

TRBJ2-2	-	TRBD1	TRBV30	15	TGTGCCTGGTTGAACAGGGGGACCTACACCGGGGAGCTGTTTTTT	CAWLNRGTYTGELFF
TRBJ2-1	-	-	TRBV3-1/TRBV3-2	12	TGTGCCAGCAGCCGTGATCAGGGGGGACAGTTCTTC	CASSRDQGGQFF
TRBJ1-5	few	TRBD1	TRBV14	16	TGTGCCAGCAGCCGAGGGGAGACAGGGGGCAATCAGCCCCAGCATTTT	CASSRGETGGNQPQHF
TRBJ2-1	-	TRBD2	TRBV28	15	TGTGCCAGCAGGGGGGGACTAGCGGCGAACAATGAGCAGTTCTTC	CASRGGLAANNEQFF
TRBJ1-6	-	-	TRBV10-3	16	TGTGCCATCAGTAAACGACAGCCTGAAGAGAATTCACCCCTCCACTTT	CAISKRQPEENSPLHF
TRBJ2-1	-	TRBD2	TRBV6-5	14	TGTGCCAGCGGCCGGGGGGAGGCCTACAATGAGCAGTTCTTC	CASGRGEAYNEQFF
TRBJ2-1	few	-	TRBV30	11	TGTGCCGGACAGAAATTCAATGAGCAGTTCTTC	CAGQKFNEQFF
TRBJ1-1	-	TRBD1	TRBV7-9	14	TGTGCCAGCAGCACTAGGGACAGACACACTGAAGCTTTCTTT	CASSTRDRHTEAFF
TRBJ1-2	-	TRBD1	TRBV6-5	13	TGTGCCAGCAAAAGGGGACAGGGGTACGGCTACACCTTC	CASKRGQGYGYTF
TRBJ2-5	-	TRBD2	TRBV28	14	TGTGCCAGCAGTTTAGCGGGGGTAGTGGAGACCCAGTACTTC	CASSLAGVVETQYF
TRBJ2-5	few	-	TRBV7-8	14	TGTGCCAGCAGCTTACAGGGTCTGGTAAAGACCCAGTACTTC	CASSLQGLVKTQYF
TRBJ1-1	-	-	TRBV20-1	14	TGCAGTGCTAGTGGCGGCATGGTGAACACTGAAGCTTTCTTT	CSASGGMVNTEAFF
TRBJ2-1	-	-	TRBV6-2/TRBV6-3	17	TGTGCCAGCAGTTACCCACCGGGGGGCCACCCCTACAATGAGCAGTTCTTC	CASSYPPGGHPYNEQFF
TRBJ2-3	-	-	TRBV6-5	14	TGTGCCAGTACAAGTTTTTCTAGCACAGATACGCAGTATTTT	CASTSFSSTDTQYF
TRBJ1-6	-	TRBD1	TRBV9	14	TGTGCCAGCAGCGATAGCAGGGGGGTTTCACCCCTCCACTTT	CASSDSRGVSPLHF
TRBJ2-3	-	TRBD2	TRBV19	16	TGTGCCAGTAGTATTAGAGCGGGGGGAGCCACAGATACGCAGTATTTT	CASSIRAGGATDTQYF
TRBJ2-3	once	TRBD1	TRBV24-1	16	TGTGCCACCAGTGCCTCCGGGACAGGGACCACAGATACGCAGTATTTT	CATSASGTGTTDTQYF
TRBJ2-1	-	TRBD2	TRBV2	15	TGTGCCAGCAGTGACGGACTAGGACTCGACAATGAGCAGTTCTTC	CASSDGLGLDNEQFF
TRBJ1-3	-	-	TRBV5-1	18	TGCGCCAGCAGCTTGTCTCCACCAACAGGGATCGCTGGAAACACCATATATTTT	CASSLSPPTGIAGNTIYF
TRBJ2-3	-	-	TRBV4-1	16	TGCGCCAGCAGCCAAGAGCCTAGAAGGTACACAGATACGCAGTATTTT	CASSQEPRRYTDTQYF
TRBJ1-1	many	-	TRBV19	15	TGTGCCAGTAGACAAAATGGGGCGGGGGGTACTGAAGCTTTCTTT	CASRQNGAGGTEAFF
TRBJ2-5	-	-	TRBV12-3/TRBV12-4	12	TGTGCCAGCAGTTTAGGTCCGGAGACCCAGTACTTC	CASSLGPETQYF
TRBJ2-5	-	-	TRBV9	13	TGTGCCAGCAGCCCCCCTTACCAAGAGACCCAGTACTTC	CASSPPYQETQYF
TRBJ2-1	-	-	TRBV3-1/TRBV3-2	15	TGTGCCAGCAGCCAGGGGGCCAGATGGGTGGATGAGCAGTTCTTC	CASSQGARWVDEQFF
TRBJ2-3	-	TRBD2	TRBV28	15	TGTGCCAGCAGCTTAGCGGGGGTTAACACAGATACGCAGTATTTT	CASSLAGVNTDTQYF
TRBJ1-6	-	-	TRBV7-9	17	TGTGCCAGCTCGGGGGAAGGCAGAGAAGGGAATAATTCACCCCTCCACTTT	CASSGEGREGNNSPLHF
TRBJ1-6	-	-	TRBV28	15	TGTGCCAGCAGTTTGGAGGGGCTTTATAATTCACCCCTCCACTTT	CASSLEGLYNSPLHF
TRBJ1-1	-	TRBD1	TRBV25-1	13	TGTGCCGCAAAACAGGGGGCGAGTACTGAAGCTTTCTTT	CAAKQGASTEAFF
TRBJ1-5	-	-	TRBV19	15	TGTGCCAGTAGTTCCCGTGGGGTGGAGGGTCAGCCCCAGCATTTT	CASSSRGVEGQPQHF
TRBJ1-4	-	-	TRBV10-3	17	TGTGCCATCAGTGATCCGGGACACCCAACAACTAATGAAAAACTGTTTTTT	CAISDPGHPTTNEKLFF
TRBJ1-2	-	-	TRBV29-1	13	TGCAGCGTTGAAGATTTACAGGCCCAAGGCTACACCTTC	CSVEDLQAQGYTF
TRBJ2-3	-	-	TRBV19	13	TGTGCCAGCAAACTCGTTAACACAGATACGCAGTATTTT	CASKLVNTDTQYF
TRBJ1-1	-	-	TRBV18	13	TGTGCCAGCTGGGGGGAGGGCAACACTGAAGCTTTCTTT	CASWGEGNTEAFF
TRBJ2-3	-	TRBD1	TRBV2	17	TGTGCCAGCAGTGAATCCCCCCGACAGGGAATCGTACATACGCAGTATTTT	CASSESPRQGIVHTQYF
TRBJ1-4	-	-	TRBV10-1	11	TGCGCCTCGCCTCGGGAAGAAAAACTGTTTTTT	CASPREEKLFF
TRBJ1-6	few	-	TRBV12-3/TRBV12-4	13	TGTGCCAGCAACCTCGGACAGAATTCACCCCTCCACTTT	CASNLGQNSPLHF
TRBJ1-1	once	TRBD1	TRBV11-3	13	TGTGCCAGCAGCACGCGACAGGGGGCGCGAGCTTTCTTT	CASSTRQGARAFF
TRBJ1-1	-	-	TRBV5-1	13	TGCGCCAGCAGCTTGACCGGGAACACTGAAGCTTTCTTT	CASSLTGNTEAFF
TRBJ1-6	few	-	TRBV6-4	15	TGTGCCAGCAATGAAGGGTCGAACAGGAATTCACCCCTCCACTTT	CASNEGSNRNSPLHF
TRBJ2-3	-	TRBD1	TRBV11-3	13	TGTGCCAGCAGTACGAGACAGGGATTCCCACAGTATTTT	CASSTRQGFPQYF
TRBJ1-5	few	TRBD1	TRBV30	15	TGTGCCTGGAGCCTGGCAGGGGGCGCGACTCAGCCCCAGCATTTT	CAWSLAGGATQPQHF
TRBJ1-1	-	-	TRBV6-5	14	TGTGCCAGCAAACTTAAGCTCAAGAACACTGAAGCTTTCTTT	CASKLKLKNTEAFF
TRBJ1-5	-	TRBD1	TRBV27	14	TGTGCCAGCAGCTCCGGGACAGGGAACCAGCCCCAGCATTTT	CASSSGTGNQPQHF
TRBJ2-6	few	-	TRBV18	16	TGTGCCAGCTCACCACCCGAAGCGTCTGGGGCCAACGTCCTGACTTTC	CASSPPEASGANVLTF
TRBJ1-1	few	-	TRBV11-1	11	TGTGCCAGCAGCTCCCCAACTGAAGCTTTCTTT	CASSSPTEAFF
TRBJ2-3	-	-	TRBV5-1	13	TGCGCCAGCAGCTTAGGCAGGGTGGATACGCAGTATTTT	CASSLGRVDTQYF
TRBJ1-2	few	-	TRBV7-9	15	TGTGCCAGCAGCTTAGATCTGTCGGGCGCCGGGAGCTACACCTTC	CASSLDLSGAGSYTF
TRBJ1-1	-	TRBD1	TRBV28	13	TGTGCCAGCACAACCCAGGGGGAACCTGAAGCTTTCTTT	CASTTQGEPEAFF
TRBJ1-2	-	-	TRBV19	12	TGTGCCAGTAGTGAAGGGGTCTATGGCTACACCTTC	CASSEGVYGYTF
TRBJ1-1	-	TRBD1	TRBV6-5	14	TGTGCCAGCAGTTACACGGGACAGGGGGTGGAAGCTTTCTTT	CASSYTGQGVEAFF
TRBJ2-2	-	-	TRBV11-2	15	TGTGCCAGCAGCTCCCCTACCCAACGCGCCGGGGAGCTGTTTTTT	CASSSPTQRAGELFF
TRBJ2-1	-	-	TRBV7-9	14	TGTGCCAGCAGCTTAGGGGGGGTATACAATGAGCAGTTCTTC	CASSLGGVYNEQFF
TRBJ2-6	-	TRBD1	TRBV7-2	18	TGTGCCAGCAGCTCACAGGGGGCTCTCCTTTCTGGGGCCAACGTCCTGACTTTC	CASSSQGALLSGANVLTF
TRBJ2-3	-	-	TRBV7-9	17	TGTGCCAGCAGCCCCACAAAGGGGTTCCCTTCCACAGATACGCAGTATTTT	CASSPTKGFPSTDTQYF